This T cell receptor beta chain was obtained from a study of siplizumab effects on memory and regulatory T cells. Study outcomes and limitations: Naive T cells seemed more diverse than memory cells; they also seemed major alloresponse contributors.

About this clone itself: Antigen: not known.

The protocol was immunoSEQ multiplex PCR, while the TCRdb copy is restricted to in-frame clones and leaves out a portion. The sample yields 100,000 or so clones, 94% seen once. The CDR3 covers 13 residues. Germline assignment: CDR1 MNHNS and CDR2 SASEGT. V lost 7 bases, J lost 8 bases, and 14 bases lay in between. The J gene is TRBJ1-4, the V gene TRBV6-1, with a tentative D call TRBD1 (5 bases). The TCR comes from a human donor in good health. Sequences were obtained from non-Treg CD4+ T cells sorted from blood. This CDR3 reads CASKSGVREKLFF. In DNA form, the CDR3 reads TGTGCCAGCAAGTCGGGGGTGAGGGAAAAACTGTTTTTT.